These 30 T cell receptor beta chains were all obtained from the same sample, sequenced in a study of glioma-infiltrating T cells after dendritic cell vaccination. Here immunoSEQ multiplex PCR was the method, and the copy in TCRdb shows in-frame clones only, minus some. The sample contains 50,000 to 70,000 clones, about 79% of which appear only once. This sample's time point: after dendritic cell vaccination, including at tumor progression/relapse. The sequenced sample was blood, obtained after dendritic cell vaccination. The receptors shown here come from a human donor with glioblastoma.

This clone has just one count. This rearrangement joins TRBV9 to TRBJ1-3; D ambiguous. The V end was cut by 0 bases, the J end by 4 bases, with 5 bases between. There are 13 residues in the CDR3. In germline, CDR1 is SGDLS, CDR2 YYNGEE. CDR3 residues: CASSVDEGNTIYF. In DNA form, the CDR3 reads TGTGCCAGCAGCGTAGATGAGGGAAACACCATATATTTT.

The J gene is TRBJ2-2, the V gene TRBV6-1, with 11 bases identical to TRBD1. Germline V gene data show CDR1 as MNHNS and CDR2 as SASEGT. The CDR3 runs to 14 residues. J gave up 4 bases and V 8 bases, and 3 bases lay outside the gene matches. This CDR3 reads CASPGTGGTGELFF. CDR3 nucleotides: TGTGCCAGCCCCGGGACAGGGGGCACCGGGGAGCTGTTTTTT.

The chain is built from TRBV30 and TRBJ1-1; unclear D gene. CDR1 is GTSNPN, CDR2 SVGIG, per germline (reference sequence). The CDR3 length is 12 residues. The V end was cut by 2 bases, the J end by 7 bases, with 11 bases between. The CDR3 nucleotides read TGTGCCTGGAGTCCCCCCTCTAGTGAAGCTTTCTTT. This sequence encodes CAWSPPSSEAFF.

The chain links TRBV2 to TRBJ2-1, with D possibly TRBD2 on 6 matching bases. Germline loops: CDR1 SNHLY, CDR2 FYNNEI. Trimming took off 2 bases at V and 8 bases at J, with 7 bases between the two ends. The length of the CDR3 is 12 residues. The CDR3 here is CASSETSHEQFF. The CDR3 DNA is TGTGCCAGCAGTGAAACTAGCCATGAGCAGTTCTTC.

The chain links TRBV29-1 to TRBJ2-7; TRBD1 matches 7 bases. CDR3 size: 13 residues. Per germline, CDR1 SQVTM and CDR2 ANQGSEA. Germline trimming cut 7 bases from V and 1 base from J; bases unmatched to any gene: 7. DNA for the CDR3: TGCAGCGGTCTGACAGGGAATTCCTACGAGCAGTACTTC. Protein sequence: CSGLTGNSYEQYF.

The gene calls are TRBV30 and TRBJ1-6; D gene uncertain. The CDR3 covers 14 residues. The V gene lost 4 bases and the J gene lost 0 bases, with 7 bases spanning the gap. Germline loops: CDR1 GTSNPN, CDR2 SVGIG (reference sequence). The CDR3 loop is CAWTPSSYNSPLHF. The DNA for the CDR3 is TGTGCCTGGACCCCGAGCTCCTATAATTCACCCCTCCACTTT.

The chain employs TRBV7-9 and TRBJ2-1, with D unresolved. Germline CDR1 reads SEHNR; CDR2 reads FQNEAQ (reference sequence). The CDR3 totals 12 residues. V dropped 5 bases and J dropped 6 bases, with 8 bases sitting between them. The DNA for the CDR3 is TGTGCCAGCAGCGGCTCGGGCAATGAGCAGTTCTTC. It yields the protein CASSGSGNEQFF.

The rearrangement uses TRBV7-9 and TRBJ1-2; D gene ambiguous. Trimming took off 1 base at V and 4 bases at J, with 7 bases between the two ends. This CDR3 comprises 13 residues. CDR1 is SEHNR, CDR2 FQNEAQ, per germline (reference sequence). In DNA, the CDR3 is TGTGCCAGCAGCTTAGTTCTCGGCTATGGCTACACCTTC. It specifies CASSLVLGYGYTF.

The V and J genes are TRBV23-1 and TRBJ2-5; the match to TRBD1 covers 7 bases. TRBV23-1 is an open reading frame whose function is uncertain. Trimming cost V 0 bases and J 0 bases; bases outside gene matches: 4. This CDR3 has 16 residues. The CDR3 DNA sequence: TGCGCCAGCAGTCAATCGAAACAGGGGCACCAAGAGACCCAGTACTTC. Protein: CASSQSKQGHQETQYF.

V and J are TRBV4-1 and TRBJ1-1; D perhaps matches TRBD1 (5 bases). The CDR3 length is 17 residues. The germline CDR1 and CDR2 sequences are MGHRA and YSYEKL. Trimming removed 1 base at V and 0 bases at J, with 15 bases between. Here the CDR3 DNA reads TGCGCCAGCAGCCAAGGGAGGGGCCGGGGGGTGAACACTGAAGCTTTCTTT. This encodes CASSQGRGRGVNTEAFF.

The chain uses TRBV10-3 and TRBJ2-2; D possibly corresponds to TRBD2 (5 bases). Germline V gene data show CDR1 as ENHRY and CDR2 as SYGVKD. V was shortened by 6 bases and J by 7 bases, with 12 bases between the two germline ends. The CDR3 is 13 amino acids. CDR3 in amino acids: CAISTGVIGELFF. The CDR3 region has the DNA TGTGCCATCAGCACCGGGGTGATCGGGGAGCTGTTTTTT.

The genes are TRBV4-1 and TRBJ2-6; 12 nucleotides align to TRBD1. V shed 2 bases, J shed 0 bases, and the junction held 11 bases outside the gene matches. Germline V lookup: CDR1 MGHRA, CDR2 YSYEKL. The CDR3 sequence is 21 residues long. CDR3 DNA: TGCGCCAGCAGCCAACCTGGGGACAGGGGGCCAAGGAGCTCTGGGGCCAACGTCCTGACTTTC. Its protein product is CASSQPGDRGPRSSGANVLTF.

This chain links TRBV5-4 with TRBJ2-3, with TRBD2 matching over 13 bases. The V gene end was trimmed by 5 bases and the J gene end by 2 bases; junction bases not matched to a gene: 2. Germline assignment: CDR1 SGHNT and CDR2 YYREEE (reference sequence). The CDR3 runs 15 residues. The CDR3 nucleotides are TGTGCCAGCAGACTAGCGGGGGGGCCCACAGATACGCAGTATTTT. The encoded protein is CASRLAGGPTDTQYF.

This clone was detected only once. J is TRBJ2-5 and V is TRBV7-2; D uncertain. Germline CDR1 SGHTA, CDR2 FQGNSA. The CDR3 runs 13 residues. V was pared by 3 bases and J by 5 bases, with 10 bases between. The CDR3 protein is CASSFSRRETQYF. In DNA, the CDR3 is TGTGCCAGCAGCTTCTCTAGGCGGGAGACCCAGTACTTC.

This clone was seen only once. The rearrangement uses TRBV4-2 and TRBJ1-4, with 9 bases lining up with TRBD1. J gave up 4 bases and V 2 bases, and 11 bases lay outside the gene matches. This CDR3 is built from 18 residues. The germline CDR1 and CDR2 sequences are LGHNA and YNFKEQ. CDR3 residues: CASSQPFDRGTLNEKLFF. The CDR3 DNA reads as TGTGCCAGCAGCCAACCCTTCGACAGGGGGACGCTTAATGAAAAACTGTTTTTT.

The chain recombines TRBV30 with TRBJ1-5, with D unresolved. Trimming removed 0 bases at V and 8 bases at J, with 14 bases between. The germline V gene has CDR1 GTSNPN and CDR2 SVGIG (reference sequence). The length of the CDR3 is 14 residues. The chain's CDR3 is CAWSVGGQIEPQHF. The CDR3, as DNA: TGTGCCTGGAGTGTAGGTGGGCAGATTGAGCCCCAGCATTTT.

This clone came up a few times. This chain connects TRBV2 to TRBJ1-4; perhaps TRBD1 as D (5 bases). Trimming pared 1 base from V and 2 bases from J, leaving 8 bases between. The CDR3 has 15 residues. Germline lookup yields CDR1 SNHLY and CDR2 FYNNEI. This CDR3 is CASSEERGTNEKLFF. The CDR3 DNA follows: TGTGCCAGCAGTGAAGAAAGGGGCACTAATGAAAAACTGTTTTTT.

This clone was observed a few times. The chain joins TRBV19 to TRBJ1-5; D is unclear. Germline CDR1 is LNHDA and CDR2 is SQIVND (reference sequence). Trimming took 3 bases from V and 7 from J, leaving 10 bases between them. This CDR3 comprises 13 residues. Written as DNA, the CDR3 is TGTGCCAGTAGTATTCTCACCGGGCAGCCCCAGCATTTT. It yields the protein CASSILTGQPQHF.

This rearrangement joins TRBV10-3 to TRBJ1-1, with D possibly TRBD1 on 5 matching bases. The germline CDR1 and CDR2 sequences are ENHRY and SYGVKD. This CDR3 comprises 13 residues. V dropped 7 bases and J dropped 7 bases, with 16 bases sitting between them. For the CDR3, the DNA is TGTGCCATCAAGCCCCGGGACTTCAATGAAGCTTTCTTT. It translates to CAIKPRDFNEAFF.

The chain couples TRBV27 to TRBJ1-5; 8 bases agree with TRBD1. Germline assignment: CDR1 MNHEY and CDR2 SMNVEV (reference sequence). The trim removed 5 bases at V and 0 bases at J, leaving 9 bases unmatched. This CDR3 has 17 residues. CDR3 loop: CASSPQGGRYSNQPQHF. DNA of the CDR3: TGTGCCAGCAGTCCACAGGGGGGCCGGTATAGCAATCAGCCCCAGCATTTT.

This clone turned up a few times. V is TRBV7-9 and J is TRBJ1-1; perhaps TRBD1 as D (5 bases). The CDR3 has 14 amino acids. V lost 7 bases and J 1 base, leaving 13 bases between the germline ends. Germline loops: CDR1 SEHNR, CDR2 FQNEAQ (reference sequence). CDR3 amino acids: CASTSGGENTEAFF. The CDR3 nucleotides are TGTGCCAGCACTTCCGGGGGGGAGAACACTGAAGCTTTCTTT. Using reference TRBV7-9 and TRBJ1-1 for the parts outside the CDR3, the full variable domain is DTGVSQNPRHKITKRGQNVTFRCDPISEHNRLYWYRQTLGQGPEFLTYFQNEAQLEKSRLLSDRFSAERPKGSFSTLEIQRTEQGDSAMYLCASTSGGENTEAFFGQGTRLTVV.

This clone was observed a single time. The rearrangement joins TRBV7-2 to TRBJ1-1; 7 bases align to TRBD1. The germline gives CDR1 SGHTA, CDR2 FQGNSA. V lost 0 bases to trimming and J lost 0 bases; unmatched junction nucleotides: 4. The CDR3 loop spans 16 amino acids. The CDR3 DNA is TGTGCCAGCAGCTTAGCCAGACAGGGATTGAACACTGAAGCTTTCTTT. Its protein product is CASSLARQGLNTEAFF.

The chain employs TRBV11-2 and TRBJ1-3; 7 nucleotides agree with TRBD1. Germline lookup yields CDR1 SGHAT and CDR2 FQNNGV. V gave up 5 bases and J gave up 3 bases; unmatched junction bases: 4. This CDR3 has 14 amino acids. Here the CDR3 reads CASSPDRVGNTIYF. The CDR3, as DNA: TGTGCCAGCAGCCCCGACAGGGTTGGAAACACCATATATTTT.

This clone was observed a few times. V and J are TRBV19 and TRBJ2-1; 7 bases map to TRBD1. Germline V lookup: CDR1 LNHDA, CDR2 SQIVND (reference sequence). The CDR3 runs to 15 residues. V was clipped by 10 bases and J by 2 bases; unmatched bases: 11. The CDR3: CATLPQGDPYNEQFF. The CDR3 DNA follows: TGTGCCACCCTCCCCCAGGGGGACCCCTACAATGAGCAGTTCTTC.

This clone has only a few counts. The chain joins TRBV5-6 to TRBJ2-3; 16 bases line up with TRBD2. Germline V CDR1 and CDR2: SGHDT, YYEEEE. The J segment lost 2 bases and the V segment lost 0 bases, leaving 3 bases of the junction unmatched. The CDR3 is made up of 18 amino acids. The CDR3 here is CASSLEGTSGGVTDTQYF. CDR3 DNA: TGTGCCAGCAGCTTGGAAGGGACTAGCGGGGGGGTCACAGATACGCAGTATTTT.

The chain joins TRBV5-1 to TRBJ1-2, with a possible D match to TRBD1 (6 bases). Germline V lookup: CDR1 SGHRS, CDR2 YFSETQ. This CDR3 has 13 amino acids. Trimming pared 0 bases from V and 11 bases from J, leaving 14 bases between. CDR3 sequence (DNA): TGCGCCAGCAGCTTGGAGGACAGAGCGACTTACACCTTC. As protein: CASSLEDRATYTF. Together with reference TRBV5-1 and TRBJ1-2, the CDR3 gives the full variable domain: KAGVTQTPRYLIKTRGQQVTLSCSPISGHRSVSWYQQTPGQGLQFLFEYFSETQRNKGNFPGRFSGRQFSNSRSEMNVSTLELGDSALYLCASSLEDRATYTFGSGTRLTVV.

The chain employs TRBV19 and TRBJ1-5, with TRBD1 matching 7 bases. This CDR3 is built from 15 residues. V shed 4 bases, J shed 3 bases, and the junction held 6 bases outside the gene matches. The germline CDR1 and CDR2 sequences are LNHDA and SQIVND (reference sequence). This CDR3 reads CASSTQGGDNQPQHF. The CDR3 DNA follows: TGTGCCAGTAGTACCCAGGGGGGCGACAATCAGCCCCAGCATTTT.

This clone has more than one count but fewer than ten. The chain joins TRBV18 to TRBJ1-1; D perhaps matches TRBD1 (5 bases). The CDR3 consists of 14 residues. Looked up from germline, CDR1 is KGHSH and CDR2 is LQKENI. Trimming removed 6 bases at V and 2 bases at J, with 13 bases between. The chain's CDR3 is CASSPVGRNTEAFF. The CDR3 coding sequence is TGTGCCAGCTCCCCCGTGGGGCGTAACACTGAAGCTTTCTTT.

The J gene is TRBJ1-2, the V gene TRBV29-1; D perhaps matches TRBD1 (6 bases). From germline, CDR1 is SQVTM and CDR2 ANQGSEA. CDR3 length: 16 residues. V was clipped by 0 bases and J by 0 bases, with 14 bases between them. CDR3 bases: TGCAGCGTTGAAGATCGAGGCAGGGGAACTAACTATGGCTACACCTTC. Its protein product is CSVEDRGRGTNYGYTF.

The chain uses TRBV7-3 and TRBJ1-6; D is perhaps TRBD1 (6 bases). Germline loops: CDR1 SGHTA, CDR2 FQGTGA. The CDR3 has 13 residues. V shed 4 bases and J shed 5 bases, with 6 bases lying between them. CDR3 DNA sequence: TGTGCCAGCAGCTCAGGGGATAATTCACCCCTCCACTTT. Translating gives CASSSGDNSPLHF.